Below are 17 T cell receptor beta chains sequenced from a single sample in a study of PD-L1 blockade in urothelial cancer (dated by TCRdb to about 2017). The library relied on the immunoSEQ multiplex PCR assay. As stored in TCRdb, this immuneACCESS dataset retains in-frame rearrangements with V and J assigned. A fraction of the clones does not appear; measured against another copy, unresolved V genes explain less than half of the discrepancy, and the remainder lacks a known reason. This sample has about 76,000 clones in its table, and 85% to 95% of those were observed once. Over 0.7% of the sample comes from the top ten. This sample's time point label indicates: peripheral blood 6 weeks after treatment start. Sequencing was performed on PBMCs, taken around atezolizumab (anti-PD-L1) treatment. The receptors derive from an elderly woman with urothelial cancer.

V is TRBV9 and J is TRBJ2-1; D perhaps matches TRBD2 (5 bases). The germline CDR1 and CDR2 sequences are SGDLS and YYNGEE. This CDR3 is built from 18 residues. With 2 bases removed from V and 1 base from J, the gap between germline ends came to 19 bases. Here the CDR3 DNA reads TGTGCCAGCAGCGTCCTCGCTGTGCTCTCGGGATCCTACAATGAGCAGTTCTTC. Translating gives CASSVLAVLSGSYNEQFF.

This rearrangement joins TRBV6-4 to TRBJ1-3; D remains ambiguous. The V end lost 2 bases, the J end lost 0 bases, and 23 bases lay between the germline ends. The CDR3 has 20 residues. The V gene's germline CDR1 is MRHNA and CDR2 SNTAGT. The CDR3 protein is CASSDDQFLIQSPSGNTIYF. In DNA, the CDR3 is TGTGCCAGCAGTGACGACCAGTTCCTTATACAGAGCCCCTCTGGAAACACCATATATTTT.

CDR3 nucleotide sequence: TGTGCCAGCAGTTCTACGGTATACGAGCAGTACTTC. Residues: CASSSTVYEQYF. This chain joins TRBV27 and TRBJ2-7; no definite D call. This CDR3 comprises 12 residues. Germline CDR1 and CDR2: MNHEY and SMNVEV (reference sequence). Between the trimmed V and J ends, which lost 4 bases and 4 bases, there was a span of 8 bases.

This chain joins TRBV11-3 and TRBJ2-7; 11 bases agree with TRBD2. V lost 3 bases and J lost 2; bases outside the gene matches: 6. CDR3 length equals 16 residues. Germline CDR1 reads SGHNT; CDR2 reads YENEEA. The CDR3 loop is CASSFSGTSGTYEQYF. In nucleotides, the CDR3 is TGTGCCAGCAGCTTTTCGGGGACTAGCGGAACCTACGAGCAGTACTTC.

The chain carries TRBV7-8 and TRBJ2-7; no reliable D call. With 5 bases removed from V and 3 bases from J, the gap between germline ends came to 11 bases. There are 13 residues in the CDR3. Germline CDR1 and CDR2: SGHVS and FQNEAQ. DNA for the CDR3: TGTGCCAGCAGCACCAGGCCAGACTACGAGCAGTACTTC. It specifies CASSTRPDYEQYF.

The rearrangement links TRBV10-2 to TRBJ1-2; 11 positions match TRBD1. The CDR3 runs 14 residues. CDR1 and CDR2 from the germline V gene are WSHSY and SAAADI. V lost 4 bases, J lost 4 bases, and 2 bases stayed unmatched. The DNA of the CDR3 is TGCGCCAGCAGTGGGACAGGGGGCGGCTATGGCTACACCTTC. Encoded protein: CASSGTGGGYGYTF.

The chain joins TRBV6-1 to TRBJ1-1; 9 bases agree with TRBD1. Germline-derived CDR1 and CDR2 are MNHNS and SASEGT. J lost 3 bases, V lost 5 bases, and 7 bases had no gene match. This CDR3 contains 15 residues. CDR3 in amino acids: CASSSTTGGYTEAFF. CDR3 bases: TGTGCCAGCAGTTCCACGACAGGGGGTTACACTGAAGCTTTCTTT.

This rearrangement joins TRBV13 to TRBJ1-1; weak D call: TRBD1 (5 bases). The ends were cut back, 2 bases at V and 0 bases at J, with 7 bases in the middle. Germline CDR1 and CDR2: PRHDT and FYEKMQ (reference sequence). This CDR3 has 14 amino acids. The CDR3 DNA is TGTGCCAGCAGCTTACGACAGCTGAACACTGAAGCTTTCTTT. Translated, it gives CASSLRQLNTEAFF.

The chain combines TRBV6-1 with TRBJ2-1; perhaps TRBD1 as D (6 bases). Germline CDR1 and CDR2: MNHNS and SASEGT. The CDR3 sequence is 14 residues long. The ends were cut back, 7 bases at V and 2 bases at J, with 12 bases in the middle. In DNA, the CDR3 is TGTGCCAGCACAGAACAGGGACCCTACAATGAGCAGTTCTTC. It yields the protein CASTEQGPYNEQFF.

This clone was recorded only once. This chain joins TRBV19 and TRBJ1-1; a weak D match, TRBD1 (5 bases). The V gene's germline CDR1 is LNHDA and CDR2 SQIVND (reference sequence). V lost 11 bases to trimming and J lost 1 base, with 14 bases between them. The CDR3 has 13 residues. CDR3 amino acids: CAGRQNWNTEAFF. CDR3 bases: TGTGCCGGAAGACAGAATTGGAACACTGAAGCTTTCTTT.

This rearrangement joins TRBV7-8 to TRBJ1-5; tentative D call: TRBD1 (5 bases). The CDR3 is made up of 14 amino acids. V dropped 7 bases and J dropped 3 bases, with 13 bases sitting between them. Germline V lookup: CDR1 SGHVS, CDR2 FQNEAQ. CDR3 loop: CASTSRGNNQPQHF. CDR3 coding DNA: TGTGCCAGCACCTCAAGGGGAAACAATCAGCCCCAGCATTTT.

The J gene is TRBJ2-1, the V gene TRBV28; tentatively, D is TRBD2 (5 bases). This CDR3 has 17 amino acids. Trimming took 7 bases from V and 0 from J, leaving 19 bases between them. Germline V gene lookup returns CDR1 MDHEN and CDR2 SYDVKM. In nucleotides, the CDR3 is TGTGCCAGCACCCCTTTCCGGAGGCTCAGCTCCTACAATGAGCAGTTCTTC. Translating it yields CASTPFRRLSSYNEQFF.

This clone was seen a single time. The V gene is TRBV18, the J gene TRBJ2-2, with TRBD2 matching over 8 bases. The CDR3 totals 15 residues. Per the germline V gene, CDR1 is KGHSH and CDR2 is LQKENI. V gave up 3 bases and J gave up 6 bases; unmatched junction bases: 6. The CDR3 nucleotides read TGTGCCAGCTCACCCCCGGGACTAGGAGCCGGGGAGCTGTTTTTT. It encodes CASSPPGLGAGELFF.

This sequence joins TRBV4-1 and TRBJ1-1; 8 nucleotides align to TRBD1. CDR3 length: 13 residues. Germline-derived CDR1 and CDR2 are MGHRA and YSYEKL. The V gene end was trimmed by 5 bases and the J gene end by 3 bases; junction bases not matched to a gene: 2. CDR3 bases: TGCGCCAGCAGCGGACAGGGTTACACTGAAGCTTTCTTT. This codes for CASSGQGYTEAFF.

The V call is TRBV7-2, the J call TRBJ1-1, with TRBD1 matching 7 bases. This CDR3 has 14 amino acids. Germline CDR1 reads SGHTA; CDR2 reads FQGNSA. V lost 5 bases and J lost 0; bases outside the gene matches: 3. Written as DNA, the CDR3 is TGTGCCAGCAGCCGGGACAGACTGAACACTGAAGCTTTCTTT. Residues: CASSRDRLNTEAFF.

The V call is TRBV19, the J call TRBJ1-4; D unclear. The V and J ends lost 5 bases and 8 bases respectively, with 9 bases between them. CDR1 is LNHDA and CDR2 is SQIVND in the germline V gene (reference sequence). The CDR3 is made up of 12 amino acids. CDR3 in amino acids: CASSQLLEKLFF. CDR3 bases: TGTGCCAGTAGTCAACTCCTCGAAAAACTGTTTTTT.

The chain carries TRBV5-1 and TRBJ2-1, with 7 positions matching TRBD1. The CDR3 sequence is 14 residues long. Germline trimming cut 4 bases from V and 8 bases from J; bases unmatched to any gene: 9. CDR1 and CDR2 (germline): SGHRS, YFSETQ. The CDR3 is CASSAGTVRDEQFF. The CDR3 coding sequence is TGCGCCAGCAGCGCTGGGACAGTCCGCGATGAGCAGTTCTTC.